Listed below are T cell receptor beta chains from one sample, sequenced in a study of blood T cell repertoires in COVID-19. Sequenced by immunoSEQ multiplex PCR; TCRdb stores in-frame clones only, minus some. The table lists approximately 50,000 clones, more than 90% of them singletons, with 5.5% to 8% in the top ten. The sequencing input was peripheral blood. The receptors originated from a man between 45 and 60 years old with active COVID-19. The conserved cysteine and the conserved F or W are not part of the CDR3 here. Fields, in order: J gene, V gene, clone size, D gene, CDR3 protein. D genes are given only for firm matches. Size is omitted from some rows. Given values are once, few, many or a class for expanded clones.

J: TRBJ2-1
V: TRBV7-2
size: NA
D: TRBD2
CDR3: ASSLVVTSGRANEQF

J: TRBJ2-6
V: TRBV6-2/TRBV6-3
size: NA
D: NA
CDR3: ASSAPGVAGANVLT

J: TRBJ2-5
V: TRBV19
size: NA
D: TRBD1
CDR3: ASRDRGSETQY

J: TRBJ1-2
V: TRBV9
size: NA
D: TRBD1
CDR3: ASRAGGERGYT

J: TRBJ2-6
V: TRBV6-5
size: NA
D: NA
CDR3: ASSYLSGGANVLT

J: TRBJ2-2
V: TRBV11-2
size: NA
D: TRBD2
CDR3: ASSLGAGGIVDGELF

J: TRBJ2-2
V: TRBV7-9
size: NA
D: TRBD1
CDR3: ASNRLGTGWNTGELF

J: TRBJ2-2
V: TRBV5-1
size: NA
D: TRBD2
CDR3: ASRYRLAGGNTGELF

J: TRBJ1-4
V: TRBV3-1/TRBV3-2
size: NA
D: NA
CDR3: ASSQAGLGKLF

J: TRBJ2-2
V: TRBV7-9
size: few
D: TRBD1
CDR3: ASPRDRATDTGELF

J: TRBJ2-1
V: TRBV7-6
size: few
D: NA
CDR3: ASSLTLLGRQF

J: TRBJ1-2
V: TRBV5-1
size: NA
D: TRBD1
CDR3: ASSLAGTDYGYT

J: TRBJ1-2
V: TRBV28
size: NA
D: NA
CDR3: ASSLGGVGYGYT

J: TRBJ2-5
V: TRBV27
size: NA
D: TRBD2
CDR3: ASSSWTSGGGFQETQY

J: TRBJ2-7
V: TRBV2
size: NA
D: NA
CDR3: ASSVAGTSSSYEQY

J: TRBJ1-4
V: TRBV6-5
size: NA
D: NA
CDR3: ASRDKGVREKLF

J: TRBJ2-5
V: TRBV2
size: NA
D: NA
CDR3: ASNSGTGGAAQY